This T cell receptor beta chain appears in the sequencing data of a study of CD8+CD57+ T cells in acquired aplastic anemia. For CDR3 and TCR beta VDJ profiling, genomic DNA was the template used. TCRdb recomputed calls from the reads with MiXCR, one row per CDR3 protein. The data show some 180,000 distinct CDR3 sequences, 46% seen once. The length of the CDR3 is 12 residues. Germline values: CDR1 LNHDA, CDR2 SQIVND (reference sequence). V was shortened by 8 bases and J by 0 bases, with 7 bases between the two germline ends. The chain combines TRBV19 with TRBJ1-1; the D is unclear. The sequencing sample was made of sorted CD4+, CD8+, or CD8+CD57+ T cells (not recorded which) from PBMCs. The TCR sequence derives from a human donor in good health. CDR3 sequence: CASPDMNTEAFF. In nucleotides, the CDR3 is TGTGCCAGTCCCGATATGAACACTGAAGCTTTCTTT.